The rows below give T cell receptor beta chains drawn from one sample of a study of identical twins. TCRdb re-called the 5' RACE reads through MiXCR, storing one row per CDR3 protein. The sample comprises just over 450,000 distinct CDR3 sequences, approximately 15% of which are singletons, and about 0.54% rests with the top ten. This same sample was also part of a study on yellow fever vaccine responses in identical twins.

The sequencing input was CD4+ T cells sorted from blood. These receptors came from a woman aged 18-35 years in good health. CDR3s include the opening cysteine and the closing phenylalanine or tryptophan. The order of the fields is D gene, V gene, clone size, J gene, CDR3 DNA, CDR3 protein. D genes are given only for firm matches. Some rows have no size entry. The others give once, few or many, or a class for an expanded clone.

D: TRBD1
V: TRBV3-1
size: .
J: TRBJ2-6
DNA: TGTGCCAGCAGCCAAATCCCAGGGGGCTACCGGGCCAACGTCCTGACTTTC
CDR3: CASSQIPGGYRANVLTF

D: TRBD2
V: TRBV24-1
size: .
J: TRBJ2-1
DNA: TGTGCCACCAGTGATGCCGGGACTAGCGCCCTCAATGAGCAGTTCTTC
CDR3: CATSDAGTSALNEQFF

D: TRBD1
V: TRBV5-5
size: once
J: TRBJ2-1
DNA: TGTGCCAGCAGCAAAGACAGGGGCGATGTCTACAATGAGCAGTTCTTC
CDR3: CASSKDRGDVYNEQFF

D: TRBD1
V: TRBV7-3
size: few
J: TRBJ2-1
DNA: TGTGCCAGCAGCCAAACAGGGGTGAATGAGCAGTTCTTC
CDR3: CASSQTGVNEQFF

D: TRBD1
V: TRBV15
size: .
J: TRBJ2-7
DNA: TGTGCCACCAGCAGGGAGGACAGGTCTAGGCACGAGCAGTACTTC
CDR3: CATSREDRSRHEQYF

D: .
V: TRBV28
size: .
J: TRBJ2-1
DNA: TGTGCCAGCAGCACGGTAGCTAGGCCGGGGAATGAGCAGTTCTTC
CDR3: CASSTVARPGNEQFF

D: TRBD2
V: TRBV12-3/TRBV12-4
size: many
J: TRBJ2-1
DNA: TGTGCCAGCAGTGTAGCGGGGGGGCGGAGGGTTGAGCAGTTCTTC
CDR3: CASSVAGGRRVEQFF

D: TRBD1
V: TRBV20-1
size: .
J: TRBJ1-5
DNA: TGCAGTGCTAGGAAGGGGACAGCTTCTTATCAGCCCCAGCATTTT
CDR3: CSARKGTASYQPQHF

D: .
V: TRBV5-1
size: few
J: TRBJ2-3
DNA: TGCGCCAGCAGCTCGAGGGGCGAAGATACGCAGTATTTT
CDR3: CASSSRGEDTQYF

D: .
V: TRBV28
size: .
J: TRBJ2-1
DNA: TGTGCCAGCAGGAGGGGGGGTAGTAATGAGCAGTTCTTC
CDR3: CASRRGGSNEQFF

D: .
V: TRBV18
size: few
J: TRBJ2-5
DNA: TGTGCCAGCTCACCAAGTCCAGGGGTGGCCCAGTACTTC
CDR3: CASSPSPGVAQYF

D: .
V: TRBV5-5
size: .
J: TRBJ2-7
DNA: TGTGCCAGCAGCCCTTACAGGGATTCCTACGAGCAGTACTTC
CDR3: CASSPYRDSYEQYF

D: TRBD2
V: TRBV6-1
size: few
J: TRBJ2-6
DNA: TGTGCCAGCACACGGACTAGTTTAAGGTCTGGGGCCAACGTCCTGACTTTC
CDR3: CASTRTSLRSGANVLTF

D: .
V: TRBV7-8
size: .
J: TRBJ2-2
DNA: TGTGCCAGCAGCTTAGAGAGAACCGGGGAGCTGTTTTTT
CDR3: CASSLERTGELFF

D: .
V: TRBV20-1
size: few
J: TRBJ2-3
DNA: TGCAGTGCTAACGGAAAGGGAAGCCCAGATACGCAGTATTTT
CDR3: CSANGKGSPDTQYF

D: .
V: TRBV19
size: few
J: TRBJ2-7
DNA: TGTGCCAGAGACAGGCCGGGGACCCACGAGCAGTACTTC
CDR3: CARDRPGTHEQYF

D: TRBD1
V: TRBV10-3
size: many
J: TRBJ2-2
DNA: TGTGCCATCAGTGACCCGACAGGGGGCGGCACCGGGGAGCTGTTTTTT
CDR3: CAISDPTGGGTGELFF

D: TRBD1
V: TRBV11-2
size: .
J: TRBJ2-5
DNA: TGTGCCAGCAGCGCTACAGGGGTTCAAGAGACCCAGTACTTC
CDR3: CASSATGVQETQYF

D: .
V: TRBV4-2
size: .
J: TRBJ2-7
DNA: TGTGCCAGCGGTTCCGGGATTAGTACTTACGAGCAGTACTTC
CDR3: CASGSGISTYEQYF

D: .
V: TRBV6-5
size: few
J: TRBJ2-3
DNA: TGTGCCAGCAGTTATGGATTGCGGACAGTGACAGATACGCAGTATTTT
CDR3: CASSYGLRTVTDTQYF

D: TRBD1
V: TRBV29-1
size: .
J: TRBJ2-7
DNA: TGCAGCGTTGAAGATCGAACAGGGGACTACGAGCAGTACTTC
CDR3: CSVEDRTGDYEQYF

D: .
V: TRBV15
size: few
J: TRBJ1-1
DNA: TGTGCCACCAGCAGAGACGTCGCGCTTGAAGCTTTCTTT
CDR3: CATSRDVALEAFF

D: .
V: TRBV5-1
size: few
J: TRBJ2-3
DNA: TGCGCCAGCAGACAGGGACTCCTGGTATTCGAGGATACGCAGTATTTT
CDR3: CASRQGLLVFEDTQYF

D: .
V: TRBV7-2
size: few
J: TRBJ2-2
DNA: TGTGCCAAAAGAGGCAACACCGGGGAGCTGTTTTTT
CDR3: CAKRGNTGELFF

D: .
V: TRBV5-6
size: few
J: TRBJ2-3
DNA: TGTGCCAGCAAAAGGAGGACCTACGGAGATACGCAGTATTTT
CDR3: CASKRRTYGDTQYF

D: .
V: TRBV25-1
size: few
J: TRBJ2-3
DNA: TGTGCCAGCAGTGAATCGGCTAAGGCGTCGGGAGATACGCAGTATTTT
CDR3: CASSESAKASGDTQYF

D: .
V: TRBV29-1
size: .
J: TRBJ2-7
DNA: TGCAGCGTTGAAACAGGGAACTCCTACGAGCAGTACTTC
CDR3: CSVETGNSYEQYF

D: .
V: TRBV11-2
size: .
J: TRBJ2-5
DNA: TGTGCCAGCAGCTTAGACTCGGCAGGGTCTGTGACCCAGTACTTC
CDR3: CASSLDSAGSVTQYF

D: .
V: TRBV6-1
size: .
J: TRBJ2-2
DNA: TGTGCCAGCAGGTCCCTACTACGGGCGGCGGACGCGAACACCGGGGAGCTGTTTTTT
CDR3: CASRSLLRAADANTGELFF

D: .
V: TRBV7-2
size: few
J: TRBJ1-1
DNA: TGTGCCAGCAGCCCACCGGTACACACTGAAGCTTTCTTT
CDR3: CASSPPVHTEAFF

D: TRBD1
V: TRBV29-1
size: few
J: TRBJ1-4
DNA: TGCAGCGCGGTGGGACAGAGTAATGAAAAACTGTTTTTT
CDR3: CSAVGQSNEKLFF

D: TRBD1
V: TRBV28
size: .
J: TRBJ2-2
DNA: TGTGCCAGCAGCTACCGGACAGGGGCGGTCACCGGGGAGCTGTTTTTT
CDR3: CASSYRTGAVTGELFF

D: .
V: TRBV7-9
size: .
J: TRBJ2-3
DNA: TGTGCCAGCAACCCAGGCGGCAGAAGCACAGATACGCAGTATTTT
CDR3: CASNPGGRSTDTQYF

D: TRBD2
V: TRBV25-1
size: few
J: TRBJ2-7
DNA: TGTGCCAGAAAATCCCAGTGCGGGGGCGAGCAGTACTTC
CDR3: CARKSQCGGEQYF

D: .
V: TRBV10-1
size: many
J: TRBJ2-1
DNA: TGCGCCAGCAGTGATGGGAGAAACTACAATGAGCAGTTCTTC
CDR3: CASSDGRNYNEQFF

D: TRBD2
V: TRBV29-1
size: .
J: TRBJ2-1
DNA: TGCAGCGTTGAATGGGGGGCGGGAGGGCCAGGGAATGAGCAGTTCTTC
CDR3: CSVEWGAGGPGNEQFF

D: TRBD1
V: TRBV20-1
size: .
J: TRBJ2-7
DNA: TGCAGTGCTAGGCCACAGGGGGCCTACGAGCAGTACTTC
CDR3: CSARPQGAYEQYF

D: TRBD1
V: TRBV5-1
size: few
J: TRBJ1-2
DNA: TGCGCCAGCAGCTCGGGACAGGGCTTCGCTAACTATGGCTACACCTTC
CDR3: CASSSGQGFANYGYTF

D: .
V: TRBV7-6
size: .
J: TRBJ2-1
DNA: TGTGCCAGCAGCTTAGCGGGGAGCCTGGGCAATAATGAGCAGTTCTTC
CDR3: CASSLAGSLGNNEQFF